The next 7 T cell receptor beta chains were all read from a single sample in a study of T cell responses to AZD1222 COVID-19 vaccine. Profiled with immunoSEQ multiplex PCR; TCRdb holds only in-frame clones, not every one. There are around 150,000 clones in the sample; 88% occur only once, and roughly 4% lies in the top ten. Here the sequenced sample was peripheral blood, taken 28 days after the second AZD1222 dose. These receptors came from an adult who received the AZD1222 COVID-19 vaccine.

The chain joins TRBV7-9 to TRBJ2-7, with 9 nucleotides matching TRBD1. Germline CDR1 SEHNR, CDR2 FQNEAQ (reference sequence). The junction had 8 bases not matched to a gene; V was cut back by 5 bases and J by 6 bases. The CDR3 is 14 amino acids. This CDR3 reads CASSPRDRESEQYF. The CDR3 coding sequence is TGTGCCAGCAGCCCCCGGGACAGGGAGAGCGAGCAGTACTTC.

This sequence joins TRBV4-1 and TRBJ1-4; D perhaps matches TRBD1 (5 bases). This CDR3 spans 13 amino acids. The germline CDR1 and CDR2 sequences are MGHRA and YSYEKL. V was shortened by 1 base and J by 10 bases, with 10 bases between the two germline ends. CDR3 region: CASSQVGTLKLFF. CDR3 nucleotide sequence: TGCGCCAGCAGCCAAGTGGGGACCCTAAAACTGTTTTTT.

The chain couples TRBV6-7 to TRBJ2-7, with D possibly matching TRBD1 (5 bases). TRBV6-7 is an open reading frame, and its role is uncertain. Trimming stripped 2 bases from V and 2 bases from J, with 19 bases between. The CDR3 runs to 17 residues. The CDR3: CASSYPRVGQITYEQYF. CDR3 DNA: TGTGCCAGCAGTTACCCCAGGGTTGGGCAGATAACCTACGAGCAGTACTTC.

In DNA, the CDR3 is TGTGCCAGCAGCTTGGGGACAGACTTCAATGAGCAGTTCTTC. Its protein is CASSLGTDFNEQFF. The rearrangement links TRBV11-3 to TRBJ2-1, with 7 nucleotides matching TRBD1. Losses at the gene ends were 3 bases for V and 6 bases for J; bases not matched to a gene: 5. Germline V gives CDR1 SGHNT, CDR2 YENEEA. This CDR3 region has 14 residues. Drawing the rest from reference TRBV11-3 and TRBJ2-1, the complete variable domain is EAGVVQSPRYKIIEKKQPVAFWCNPISGHNTLYWYLQNLGQGPELLIRYENEEAVDDSQLPKDRFSAERLKGVDSTLKIQPAELGDSAVYLCASSLGTDFNEQFFGPGTRLTVL.

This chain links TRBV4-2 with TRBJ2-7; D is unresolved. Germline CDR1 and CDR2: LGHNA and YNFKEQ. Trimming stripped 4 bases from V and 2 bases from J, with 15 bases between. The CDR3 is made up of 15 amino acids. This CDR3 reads CASSRSEAPPYEQYF. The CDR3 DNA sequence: TGTGCCAGCAGCCGGTCAGAAGCACCCCCCTACGAGCAGTACTTC.

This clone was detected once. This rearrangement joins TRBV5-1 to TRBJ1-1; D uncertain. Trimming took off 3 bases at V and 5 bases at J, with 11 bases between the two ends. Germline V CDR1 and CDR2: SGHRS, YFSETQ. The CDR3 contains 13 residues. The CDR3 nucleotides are TGCGCCAGCAGCTCTCAGCTGGGGACTGAAGCTTTCTTT. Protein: CASSSQLGTEAFF.

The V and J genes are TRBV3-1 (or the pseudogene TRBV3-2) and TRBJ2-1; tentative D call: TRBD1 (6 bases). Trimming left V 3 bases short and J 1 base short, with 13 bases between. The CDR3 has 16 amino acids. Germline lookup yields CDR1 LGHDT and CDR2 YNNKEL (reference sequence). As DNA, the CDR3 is TGTGCCAGCAGCCACCGAGGGGGAAGATCCTACAATGAGCAGTTCTTC. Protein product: CASSHRGGRSYNEQFF.